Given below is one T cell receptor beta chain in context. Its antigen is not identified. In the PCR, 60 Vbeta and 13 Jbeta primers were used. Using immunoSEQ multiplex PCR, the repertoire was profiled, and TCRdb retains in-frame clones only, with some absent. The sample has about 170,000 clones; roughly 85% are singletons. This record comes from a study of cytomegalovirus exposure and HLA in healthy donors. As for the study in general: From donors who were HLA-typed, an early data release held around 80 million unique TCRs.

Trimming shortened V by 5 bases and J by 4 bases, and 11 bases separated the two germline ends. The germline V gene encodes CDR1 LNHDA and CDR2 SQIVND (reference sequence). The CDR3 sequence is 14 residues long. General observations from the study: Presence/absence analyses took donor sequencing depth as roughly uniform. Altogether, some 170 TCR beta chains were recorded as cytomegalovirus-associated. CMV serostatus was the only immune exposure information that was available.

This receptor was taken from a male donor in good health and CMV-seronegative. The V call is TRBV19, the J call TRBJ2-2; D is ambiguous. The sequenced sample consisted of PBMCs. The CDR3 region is CASSVLATTGELFF. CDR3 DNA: TGTGCCAGTAGTGTTTTGGCAACCACCGGGGAGCTGTTTTTT.